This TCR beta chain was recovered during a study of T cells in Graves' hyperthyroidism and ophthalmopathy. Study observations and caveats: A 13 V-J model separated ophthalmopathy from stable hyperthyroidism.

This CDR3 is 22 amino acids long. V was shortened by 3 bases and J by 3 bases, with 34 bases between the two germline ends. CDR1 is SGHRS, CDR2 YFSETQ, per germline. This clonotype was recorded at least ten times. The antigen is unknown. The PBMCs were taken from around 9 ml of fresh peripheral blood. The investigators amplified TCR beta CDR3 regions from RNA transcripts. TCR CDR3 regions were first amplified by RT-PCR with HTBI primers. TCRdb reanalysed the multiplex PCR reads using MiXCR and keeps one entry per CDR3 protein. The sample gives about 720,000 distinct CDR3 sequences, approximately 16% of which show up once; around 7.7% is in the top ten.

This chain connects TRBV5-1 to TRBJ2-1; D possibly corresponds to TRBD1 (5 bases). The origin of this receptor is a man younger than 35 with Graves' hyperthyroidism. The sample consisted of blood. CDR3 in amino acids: CASSSELPTLGRQRLIYNEQFF. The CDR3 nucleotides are TGCGCCAGCAGCTCCGAATTGCCAACCCTGGGGCGGCAACGCCTCATCTACAATGAGCAGTTCTTC.